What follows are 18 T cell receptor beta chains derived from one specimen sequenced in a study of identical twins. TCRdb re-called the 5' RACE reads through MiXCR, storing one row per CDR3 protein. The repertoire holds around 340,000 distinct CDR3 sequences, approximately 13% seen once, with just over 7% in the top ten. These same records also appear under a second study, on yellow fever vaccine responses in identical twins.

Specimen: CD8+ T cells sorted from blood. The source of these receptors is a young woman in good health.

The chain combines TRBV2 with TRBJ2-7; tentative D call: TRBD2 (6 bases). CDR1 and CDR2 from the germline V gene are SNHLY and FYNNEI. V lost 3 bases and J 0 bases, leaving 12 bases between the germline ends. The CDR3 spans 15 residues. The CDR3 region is CASSDRGGPSYEQYF. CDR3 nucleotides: TGTGCCAGCAGTGATCGGGGAGGCCCCTCCTACGAGCAGTACTTC.

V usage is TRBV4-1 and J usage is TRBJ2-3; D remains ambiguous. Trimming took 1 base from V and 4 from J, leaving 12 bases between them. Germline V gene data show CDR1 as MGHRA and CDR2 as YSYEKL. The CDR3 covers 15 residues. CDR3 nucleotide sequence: TGCGCCAGCAGCCAAGCCTCCGGATACCCAGATACGCAGTATTTT. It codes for CASSQASGYPDTQYF.

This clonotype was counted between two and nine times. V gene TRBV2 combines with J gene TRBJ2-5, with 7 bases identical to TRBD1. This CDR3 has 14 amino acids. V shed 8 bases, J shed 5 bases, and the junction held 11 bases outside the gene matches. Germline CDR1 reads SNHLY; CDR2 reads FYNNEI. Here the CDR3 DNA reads TGTGCCAGCCCCGATACAGGGGTCGGGGAGACCCAGTACTTC. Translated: CASPDTGVGETQYF. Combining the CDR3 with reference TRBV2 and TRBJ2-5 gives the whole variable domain EPEVTQTPSHQVTQMGQEVILRCVPISNHLYFYWYRQILGQKVEFLVSFYNNEISEKSEIFDDQFSVERPDGSNFTLKIRSTKLEDSAMYFCASPDTGVGETQYFGPGTRLLVL.

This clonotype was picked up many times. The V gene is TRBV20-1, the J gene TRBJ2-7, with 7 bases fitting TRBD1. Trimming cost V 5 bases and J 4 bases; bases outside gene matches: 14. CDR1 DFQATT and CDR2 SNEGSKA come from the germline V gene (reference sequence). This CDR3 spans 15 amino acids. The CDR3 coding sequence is TGCAGTGCTGACAGCTACGGGACAGCTCTTTACGAGCAGTACGTC. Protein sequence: CSADSYGTALYEQYV.

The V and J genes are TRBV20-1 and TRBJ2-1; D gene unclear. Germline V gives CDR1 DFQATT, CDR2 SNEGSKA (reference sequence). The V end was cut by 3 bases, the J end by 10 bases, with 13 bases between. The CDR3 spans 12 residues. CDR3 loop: CSASPIRAEQFF. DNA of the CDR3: TGCAGTGCTAGCCCAATACGCGCCGAGCAGTTCTTC.

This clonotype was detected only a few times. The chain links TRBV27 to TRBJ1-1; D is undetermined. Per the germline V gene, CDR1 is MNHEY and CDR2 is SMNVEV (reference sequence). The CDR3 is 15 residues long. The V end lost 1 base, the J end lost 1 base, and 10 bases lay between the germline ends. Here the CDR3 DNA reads TGTGCCAGCAGTTTATTCGCAGACCCGAACACTGAAGCTTTCTTT. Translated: CASSLFADPNTEAFF.

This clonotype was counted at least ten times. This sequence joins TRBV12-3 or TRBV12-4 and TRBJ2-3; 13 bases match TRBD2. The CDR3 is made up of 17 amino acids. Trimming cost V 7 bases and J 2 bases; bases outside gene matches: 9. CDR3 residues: CASTRPGLAGTTDTQYF. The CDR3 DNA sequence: TGTGCCAGCACCCGTCCGGGACTAGCGGGGACCACAGATACGCAGTATTTT.

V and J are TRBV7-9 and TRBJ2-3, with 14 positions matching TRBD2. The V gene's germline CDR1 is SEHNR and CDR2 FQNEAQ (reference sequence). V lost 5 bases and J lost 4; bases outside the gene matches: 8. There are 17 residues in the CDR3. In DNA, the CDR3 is TGTGCCAGCAGCCCGGGACTAGCGGGAGAGATTGCAGATACGCAGTATTTT. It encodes CASSPGLAGEIADTQYF.

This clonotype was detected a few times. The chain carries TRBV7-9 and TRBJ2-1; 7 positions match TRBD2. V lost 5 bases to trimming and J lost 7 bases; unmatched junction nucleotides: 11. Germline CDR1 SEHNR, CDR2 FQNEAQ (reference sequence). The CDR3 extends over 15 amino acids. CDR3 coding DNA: TGTGCCAGCAGCCCCCCCGGGGGTAGCGGGAATGAGCAGTTCTTC. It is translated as CASSPPGGSGNEQFF.

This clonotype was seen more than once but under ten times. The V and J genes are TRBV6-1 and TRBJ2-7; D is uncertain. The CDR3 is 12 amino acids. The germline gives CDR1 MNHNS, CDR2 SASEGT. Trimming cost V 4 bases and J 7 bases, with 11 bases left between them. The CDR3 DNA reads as TGTGCCAGCAGTGGCCCCCCTCGGGAGCAGTACGTC. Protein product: CASSGPPREQYV.

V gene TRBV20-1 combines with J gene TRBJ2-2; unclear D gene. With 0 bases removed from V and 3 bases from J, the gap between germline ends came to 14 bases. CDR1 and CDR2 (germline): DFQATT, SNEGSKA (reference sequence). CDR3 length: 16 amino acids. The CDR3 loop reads CSARDQGETDTGELFF. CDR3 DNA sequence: TGCAGTGCTAGAGATCAAGGAGAAACGGACACCGGGGAGCTGTTTTTT.

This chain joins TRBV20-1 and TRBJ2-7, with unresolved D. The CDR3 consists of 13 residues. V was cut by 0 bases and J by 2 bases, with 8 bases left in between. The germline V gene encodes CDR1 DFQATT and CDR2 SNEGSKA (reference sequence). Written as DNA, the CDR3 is TGCAGTGCTAGAGACCTGGAAACCTACGAGCAGTACGTC. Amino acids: CSARDLETYEQYV.

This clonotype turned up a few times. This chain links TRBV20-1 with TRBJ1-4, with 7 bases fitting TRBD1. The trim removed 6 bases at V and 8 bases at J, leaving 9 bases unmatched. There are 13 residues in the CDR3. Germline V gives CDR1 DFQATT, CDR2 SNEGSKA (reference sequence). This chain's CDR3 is CSAKGLGQEKLFF. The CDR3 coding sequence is TGCAGTGCCAAAGGGCTGGGACAGGAAAAACTGTTTTTT.

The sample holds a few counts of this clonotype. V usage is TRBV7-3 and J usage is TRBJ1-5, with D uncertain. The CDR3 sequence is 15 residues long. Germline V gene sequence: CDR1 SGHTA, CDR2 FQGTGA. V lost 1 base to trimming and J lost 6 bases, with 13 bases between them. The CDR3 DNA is TGTGCCAGCAGCTTAAAGATCGAGTCAGGTCAGCCCCAGCATTTT. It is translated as CASSLKIESGQPQHF.

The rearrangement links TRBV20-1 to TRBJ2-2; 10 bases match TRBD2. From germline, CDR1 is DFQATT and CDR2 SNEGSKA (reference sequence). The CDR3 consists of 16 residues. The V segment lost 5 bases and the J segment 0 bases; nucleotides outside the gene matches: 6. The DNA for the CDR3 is TGCAGTGCTCCGCCGGGACTAGCGACGAACACCGGGGAGCTGTTTTTT. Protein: CSAPPGLATNTGELFF.

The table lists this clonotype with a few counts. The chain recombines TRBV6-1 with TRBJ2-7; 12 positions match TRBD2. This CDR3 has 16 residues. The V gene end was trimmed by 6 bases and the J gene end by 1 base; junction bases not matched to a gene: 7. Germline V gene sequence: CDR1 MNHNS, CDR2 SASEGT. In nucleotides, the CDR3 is TGTGCCAGCAGCCTACTAGCGGGAGGTTTTTCCTACGAGCAGTACTTC. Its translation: CASSLLAGGFSYEQYF.

The CDR3 here is CASSQDWVWREGNYGYTF. The DNA for the CDR3 is TGTGCCAGCAGCCAAGATTGGGTTTGGAGGGAAGGGAACTATGGCTACACCTTC. The rearrangement uses TRBV3-1 and TRBJ1-2; D is undetermined. Germline lookup yields CDR1 LGHDT and CDR2 YNNKEL (reference sequence). V shed 0 bases and J shed 2 bases, with 19 bases lying between them. This CDR3 spans 18 amino acids.

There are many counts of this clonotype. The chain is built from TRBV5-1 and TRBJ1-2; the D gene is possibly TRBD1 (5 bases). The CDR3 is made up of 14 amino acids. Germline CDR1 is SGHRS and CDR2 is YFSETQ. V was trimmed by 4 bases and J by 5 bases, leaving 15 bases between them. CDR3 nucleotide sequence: TGCGCCAGCAGCGCGGACACGTTGAATTATGGCTACACCTTC. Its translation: CASSADTLNYGYTF.